The source of this T cell receptor beta chain is a study of cytomegalovirus exposure and HLA in healthy donors. Study context: From donors who were HLA-typed, an early data release held about 89 million unique TCRs.

PCR was performed using 60 Vbeta and 13 Jbeta primers. Generated by immunoSEQ multiplex PCR, the TCRdb table keeps only in-frame clones and is missing some. In the table there are 190,000 or so clones, around three quarters of which are singletons. Details on this clone: The antigen remains unidentified.

Findings of the study overall: Reported performance of the classifier showed diagnosis of cytomegalovirus status with high specificity and sensitivity. Presence/absence results assume similar sequencing depth per donor, which may not hold. Evidence from a later analysis indicated that most CMV-associated TCR beta chains looked HLA-restricted.

There are 15 residues in the CDR3. Looked up from germline, CDR1 is LGHNT and CDR2 is FRNRAP. Unmatched junction bases numbered 7, after V lost 5 bases and J lost 3 bases. This receptor was obtained from a boy under 18 in good health and CMV-seronegative. The source material was PBMCs. The chain carries TRBV12-5 and TRBJ1-1, with TRBD1 matching over 9 bases. The CDR3 protein is CASGPGTGLYTEAFF. The DNA of the CDR3 is TGTGCTAGTGGTCCAGGGACAGGGTTGTACACTGAAGCTTTCTTT.